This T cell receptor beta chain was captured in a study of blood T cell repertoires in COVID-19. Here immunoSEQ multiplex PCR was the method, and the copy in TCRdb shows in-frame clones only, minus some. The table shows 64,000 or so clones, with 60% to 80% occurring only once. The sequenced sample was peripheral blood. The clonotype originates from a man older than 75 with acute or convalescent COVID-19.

CDR3 protein: CATSRRQGGQPQHF. CDR3 nucleotides: TGTGCCACCAGCAGAAGACAGGGGGGCCAGCCCCAGCATTTT. The chain employs TRBV15 and TRBJ1-5, with 9 nucleotides matching TRBD1. The trim removed 2 bases at V and 7 bases at J, leaving 3 bases unmatched. Looked up from germline, CDR1 is LNHNV and CDR2 is YYDKDF (reference sequence). This CDR3 comprises 14 residues.